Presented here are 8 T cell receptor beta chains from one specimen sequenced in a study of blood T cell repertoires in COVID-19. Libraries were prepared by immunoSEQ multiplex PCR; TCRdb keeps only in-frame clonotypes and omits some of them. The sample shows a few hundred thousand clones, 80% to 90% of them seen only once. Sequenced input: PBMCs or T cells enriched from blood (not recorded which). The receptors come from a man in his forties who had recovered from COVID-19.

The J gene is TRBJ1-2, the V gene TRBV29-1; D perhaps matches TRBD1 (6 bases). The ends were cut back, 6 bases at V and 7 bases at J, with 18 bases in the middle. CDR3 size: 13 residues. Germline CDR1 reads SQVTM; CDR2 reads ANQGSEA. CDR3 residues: CSVSGAAGGGYTF. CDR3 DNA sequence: TGCAGCGTGTCAGGGGCGGCCGGAGGTGGCTACACCTTC.

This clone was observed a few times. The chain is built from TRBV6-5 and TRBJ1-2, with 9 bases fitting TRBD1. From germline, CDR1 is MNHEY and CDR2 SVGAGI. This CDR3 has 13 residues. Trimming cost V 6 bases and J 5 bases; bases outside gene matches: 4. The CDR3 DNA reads TGTGCCAGCAGGGACAGGGGACCGTATGGCTACACCTTC. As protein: CASRDRGPYGYTF.

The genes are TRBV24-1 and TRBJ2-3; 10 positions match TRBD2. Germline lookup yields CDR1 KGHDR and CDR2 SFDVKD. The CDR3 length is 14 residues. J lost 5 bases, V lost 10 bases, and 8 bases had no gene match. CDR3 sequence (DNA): TGTGCCACAGGCAGCGGGGGGGCCGGAGATACGCAGTATTTT. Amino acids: CATGSGGAGDTQYF.

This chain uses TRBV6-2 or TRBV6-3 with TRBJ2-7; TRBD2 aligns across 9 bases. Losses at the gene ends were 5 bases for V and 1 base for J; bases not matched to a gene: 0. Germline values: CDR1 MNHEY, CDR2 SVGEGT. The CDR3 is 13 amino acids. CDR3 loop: CASSSGGSYEQYF. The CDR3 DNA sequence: TGTGCCAGCAGTAGCGGGGGGTCCTACGAGCAGTACTTC.

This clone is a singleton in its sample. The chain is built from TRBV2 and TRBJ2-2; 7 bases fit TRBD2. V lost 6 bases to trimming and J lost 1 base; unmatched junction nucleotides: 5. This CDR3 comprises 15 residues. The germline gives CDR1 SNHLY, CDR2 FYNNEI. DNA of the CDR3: TGTGCCAGCAGAGTTAGCGGGTTGAACACCGGGGAGCTGTTTTTT. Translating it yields CASRVSGLNTGELFF.

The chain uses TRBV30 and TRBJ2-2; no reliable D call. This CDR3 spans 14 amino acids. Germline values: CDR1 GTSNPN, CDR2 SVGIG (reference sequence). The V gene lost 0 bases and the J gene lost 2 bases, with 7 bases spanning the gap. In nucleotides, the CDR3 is TGTGCCTGGAGTGTACGAGCTAACACCGGGGAGCTGTTTTTT. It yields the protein CAWSVRANTGELFF.

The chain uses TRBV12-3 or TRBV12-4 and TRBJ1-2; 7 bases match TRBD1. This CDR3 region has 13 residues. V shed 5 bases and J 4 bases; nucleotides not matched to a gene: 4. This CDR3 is CASSEQGTYGYTF. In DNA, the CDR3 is TGTGCCAGCAGTGAACAGGGGACCTATGGCTACACCTTC.

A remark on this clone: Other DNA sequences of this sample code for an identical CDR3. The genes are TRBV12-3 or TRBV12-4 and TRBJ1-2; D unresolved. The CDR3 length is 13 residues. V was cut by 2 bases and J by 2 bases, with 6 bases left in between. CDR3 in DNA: TGTGCCAGCAGTTTACTCTCGAACTATGGCTACACCTTC. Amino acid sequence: CASSLLSNYGYTF.